This T cell receptor (beta chain) is drawn from a study of blood T cell repertoires in COVID-19. Looking at the study overall: Whether acute or convalescent, the COVID-19 samples came from the United States, Italy and Spain. Sources were T cells, B-cell-depleted T cells, or PBMCs; the material itself was cDNA or gDNA.

This clone was recorded only once. TCRdb keeps only in-frame clones here, not all; method: immunoSEQ multiplex PCR. The sample consists of a few hundred thousand clones, around four fifths of them appearing once. This TCR was sampled from a woman in her sixties or seventies who had recovered from COVID-19. The sequenced sample consisted of peripheral blood.

The DNA for the CDR3 is TGTGCCTGGAGTGTGGGACAGGGGTCCCACGAGCAGTACTTC. The encoded protein is CAWSVGQGSHEQYF. The chain uses TRBV30 and TRBJ2-7; 10 bases are a match to TRBD1. V lost 0 bases and J lost 5; bases outside the gene matches: 4. CDR3 length: 14 residues. Germline CDR1 is GTSNPN and CDR2 is SVGIG (reference sequence).